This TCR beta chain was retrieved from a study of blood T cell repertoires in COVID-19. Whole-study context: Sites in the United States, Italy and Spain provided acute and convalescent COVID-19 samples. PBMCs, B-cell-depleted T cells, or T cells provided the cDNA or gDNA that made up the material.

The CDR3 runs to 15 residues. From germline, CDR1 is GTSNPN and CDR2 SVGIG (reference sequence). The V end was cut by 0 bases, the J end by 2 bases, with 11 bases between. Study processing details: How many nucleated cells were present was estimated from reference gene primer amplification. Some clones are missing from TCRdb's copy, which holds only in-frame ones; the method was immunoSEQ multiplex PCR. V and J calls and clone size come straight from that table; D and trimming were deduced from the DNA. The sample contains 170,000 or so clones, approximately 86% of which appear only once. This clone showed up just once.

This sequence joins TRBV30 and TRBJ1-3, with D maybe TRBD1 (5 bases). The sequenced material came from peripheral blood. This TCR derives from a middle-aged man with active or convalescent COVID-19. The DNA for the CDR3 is TGTGCCTGGAGTGTTGGCAGGGCCGCTGGAAACACCATATATTTT. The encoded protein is CAWSVGRAAGNTIYF.